This TCR beta chain originates from a study of siplizumab effects on memory and regulatory T cells. Study-wide points: Siplizumab significantly reduced alloreactive sequences traceable to unstimulated CD4+ memory cells. Alloreactive clones mapping to unstimulated subsets formed only a minor fraction. Whether the proliferating Tregs (from siplizumab cultures) were suppressive was not confirmed.

From germline, CDR1 is GTSNPN and CDR2 SVGIG (reference sequence). Trimming cost V 1 base and J 8 bases, with 17 bases left between them. This CDR3 comprises 14 residues. With respect to this clone: Its target is not known.

Sequencing was performed with immunoSEQ multiplex PCR; in TCRdb, only in-frame clones are kept and a portion is missing. The sample has approximately 75,000 clones, 90% to 95% seen once. Sequences were obtained from CD8+ T cells sorted from blood. The V and J genes are TRBV30 and TRBJ1-2, with a tentative D call TRBD1 (6 bases). The receptor comes from a human donor in good health. The CDR3 coding sequence is TGTGCCTGGAGTGGGGGGGCATTGGTGGAGGGCTACACCTTC. Translating it yields CAWSGGALVEGYTF.